The 5 T cell receptor beta chains below come from one sample, sequenced in a study of blood T cell repertoires in COVID-19. Measured with immunoSEQ multiplex PCR; TCRdb has only the in-frame clones, and not every one. Here the sample spans about 200,000 clones, 80% to 90% being singletons. Sequencing was done on a sample of PBMCs or T cells enriched from blood (not recorded which). These receptors were obtained from a woman aged 40-49 years with acute COVID-19.

This clone was seen a single time. The chain employs TRBV5-5 and TRBJ2-3; 10 bases are a match to TRBD1. The germline V gene encodes CDR1 SGHKS and CDR2 YYEKEE (reference sequence). V shed 4 bases and J 6 bases; nucleotides not matched to a gene: 11. This CDR3 region has 16 residues. Here the CDR3 reads CASSVTGTGVLDTQYF. The DNA of the CDR3 is TGTGCCAGCAGCGTCACCGGGACAGGGGTTCTCGATACGCAGTATTTT. Using reference TRBV5-5 and TRBJ2-3 for the parts outside the CDR3, the full variable domain is DAGVTQSPTHLIKTRGQQVTLRCSPISGHKSVSWYQQVLGQGPQFIFQYYEKEERGRGNFPDRFSARQFPNYSSELNVNALLLGDSALYLCASSVTGTGVLDTQYFGPGTRLTVL.

This chain links TRBV5-3 with TRBJ2-1; 7 bases align to TRBD2. TRBV5-3 is marked as an open reading frame, function uncertain. Trimming took 0 bases from V and 4 from J; bases not matched to a gene: 10. This CDR3 has 17 amino acids. This CDR3 reads CARSLVAGPGGYNEQFF. Written as DNA, the CDR3 is TGTGCCAGAAGCTTGGTGGCGGGACCCGGGGGGTACAATGAGCAGTTCTTC.

The chain employs TRBV7-2 and TRBJ2-1; the match to TRBD2 covers 8 bases. Germline V gene data show CDR1 as SGHTA and CDR2 as FQGNSA. The CDR3 has 18 residues. The J segment lost 0 bases and the V segment lost 6 bases, leaving 13 bases of the junction unmatched. CDR3 bases: TGTGCCAGCAGACCTCCGAGCAAGCGGGGGTACTCCTACAATGAGCAGTTCTTC. Protein: CASRPPSKRGYSYNEQFF.

This clone was picked up one time. V usage is TRBV10-2 and J usage is TRBJ2-5; perhaps TRBD2 as D (5 bases). CDR3 length: 15 amino acids. Trimming took off 2 bases at V and 2 bases at J, with 12 bases between the two ends. The germline CDR1 and CDR2 sequences are WSHSY and SAAADI. This chain's CDR3 is CASSERAPGQETQYF. The CDR3 bases are TGCGCCAGCAGTGAGCGGGCACCGGGGCAAGAGACCCAGTACTTC.

This clone was detected only once. CDR3 amino acids: CASNFFLTSGGSTDTQYF. The CDR3 DNA is TGCGCCAGCAACTTTTTCCTTACTAGCGGGGGGAGCACAGATACGCAGTATTTT. The chain is built from TRBV5-1 and TRBJ2-3; 12 bases are shared with TRBD2. The germline CDR1 and CDR2 sequences are SGHRS and YFSETQ. The CDR3 consists of 18 residues. With V trimmed by 6 bases and J by 0 bases, 11 bases remained unmatched.